The clone carrying this T cell receptor delta chain occurred a few times. Antigen specificity is unknown. J was trimmed by 7 bases and V by 3 bases; bases with no gene match: 6. The V gene's germline CDR1 is TSWWSYY and CDR2 QGS. The CDR3 extends over 14 amino acids. Alphabeta T cells were depleted, then CD3+ Vdelta1+ Vdelta2- thymocytes were FACS-sorted. Sequences come from RNA converted to cDNA by reverse transcription. The CDR3 regions were amplified by multiplex PCR from V-gene primers to a constant-region primer. TCRdb re-called the multiplex PCR reads through CATT. Of fewer than 90,000 delta-chain clones in the sample, around 35% were seen once. The data were obtained in a study of Vδ1+ human thymocytes. Overall study results and limits: In the thymus, TRG and TRD repertoires looked highly polyclonal with Gaussian CDR3 lengths. TRG sequences recurred across donors, whereas TRD sequences stayed essentially private. Unlike peripheral blood Vdelta1+ controls, thymic delta-chain sequences included roughly 18% Vdelta2 and few Vdelta3.

The source of this sequence is a boy younger than two who had congenital heart surgery. V gene TRDV1 combines with J gene TRDJ1, with 9 bases identical to TRDD3. The specimen sequenced was Vdelta1+ gamma-delta thymocytes from the thymus. Documented subset: FACS-sorted CD3+ TCRalphabeta- TCRVdelta1+ TCRVdelta2- thymocytes. The CDR3 here is CALGDGDTRSKLIF. For the CDR3, the DNA is TGTGCTCTTGGGGATGGGGATACGCGAAGTAAACTCATCTTT.